Below, 18 T cell receptor beta chains from the same sample are listed, as sequenced in a study of cytomegalovirus exposure and HLA in healthy donors. Researchers ran the PCR with 60 Vbeta and 13 Jbeta primers. Here immunoSEQ multiplex PCR was the method, and the copy in TCRdb shows in-frame clones only, minus some. The sample contains approximately 93,000 clones, 78% of which appear only once. The sample comprised PBMCs. These receptor sequences come from a woman in her 40s in good health and CMV-seronegative.

V gene TRBV5-1 combines with J gene TRBJ2-7; 8 bases are shared with TRBD1. V trimming: 3 bases; J trimming: 3 bases; junction bases outside the gene matches: 8. Germline loops: CDR1 SGHRS, CDR2 YFSETQ. The CDR3 covers 15 residues. The chain's CDR3 is CASSSQTGADYEQYF. The CDR3 DNA reads as TGCGCCAGCAGCTCTCAGACAGGGGCTGACTACGAGCAGTACTTC.

The chain links TRBV6-5 to TRBJ2-1, with 11 positions matching TRBD2. J lost 9 bases, V lost 6 bases, and 10 bases had no gene match. The CDR3 consists of 15 residues. Germline assignment: CDR1 MNHEY and CDR2 SVGAGI. Here the CDR3 reads CASSLNSGRAREQFF. CDR3 bases: TGTGCCAGCAGCCTCAATAGCGGGAGGGCCCGTGAGCAGTTCTTC.

Written as DNA, the CDR3 is TGTGCCAGCAGCCGAAAGCGGACCGCGGGAACCCAGTACTTC. Its translation is CASSRKRTAGTQYF. V usage is TRBV13 and J usage is TRBJ2-5, with D tentatively TRBD2 (6 bases). CDR3 length equals 14 residues. The V end was cut by 5 bases, the J end by 8 bases, with 18 bases between. Germline values: CDR1 PRHDT, CDR2 FYEKMQ (reference sequence).

V is TRBV19 and J is TRBJ1-5; D gene unclear. V shed 0 bases and J shed 1 base, with 7 bases lying between them. Germline V gene lookup returns CDR1 LNHDA and CDR2 SQIVND (reference sequence). This CDR3 comprises 15 residues. Written as DNA, the CDR3 is TGTGCCAGTAGTATAGAACACAGAAGCAATCAGCCCCAGCATTTT. Protein: CASSIEHRSNQPQHF.

J is TRBJ2-5 and V is TRBV28; TRBD2 matches at 11 bases. Trimming cost V 9 bases and J 1 base; bases outside gene matches: 16. Germline V gene lookup returns CDR1 MDHEN and CDR2 SYDVKM. This CDR3 contains 18 residues. CDR3: CASGGLVAGGLGQETQYF. In DNA, the CDR3 is TGTGCCAGTGGGGGGTTAGTAGCGGGAGGGTTGGGCCAAGAGACCCAGTACTTC.

This clone was seen only once. The chain joins TRBV11-3 to TRBJ2-3; TRBD2 might be the D (5 bases). Trimming shortened V by 1 base and J by 5 bases, and 13 bases separated the two germline ends. This CDR3 comprises 15 residues. The germline gives CDR1 SGHNT, CDR2 YENEEA. The CDR3 sequence: CASSLGGPRGDTQYF. CDR3 nucleotide sequence: TGTGCCAGCAGCTTAGGTGGACCCCGGGGAGATACGCAGTATTTT. Variable domain in full (rest from reference TRBV11-3 and TRBJ2-3): EAGVVQSPRYKIIEKKQPVAFWCNPISGHNTLYWYLQNLGQGPELLIRYENEEAVDDSQLPKDRFSAERLKGVDSTLKIQPAELGDSAVYLCASSLGGPRGDTQYFGPGTRLTVL.

The chain is built from TRBV27 and TRBJ2-7; D is uncertain. This CDR3 comprises 12 residues. V shed 4 bases and J shed 1 base, with 5 bases lying between them. CDR1 MNHEY and CDR2 SMNVEV come from the germline V gene (reference sequence). The CDR3 DNA sequence: TGTGCCAGCAGTTCGCTATCCTACGAGCAGTACTTC. Translation: CASSSLSYEQYF.

CDR3 DNA sequence: TGTGCCAGCAGCCTCCAAGCAGGGGGGCATGGCTACACCTTC. Encoded protein: CASSLQAGGHGYTF. The chain has TRBV7-6 and TRBJ1-2; TRBD1 agrees at 7 bases. The germline V gene has CDR1 SGHVS and CDR2 FNYEAQ. The CDR3 totals 14 residues. The junction had 9 bases not matched to a gene; V was cut back by 5 bases and J by 6 bases. Using reference TRBV7-6 and TRBJ1-2 for the parts outside the CDR3, the full variable domain is GAGVSQSPRYKVTKRGQDVALRCDPISGHVSLYWYRQALGQGPEFLTYFNYEAQQDKSGLPNDRFSAERPEGSISTLTIQRTEQRDSAMYRCASSLQAGGHGYTFGSGTRLTVV.

This chain uses TRBV28 with TRBJ1-1, with TRBD1 as a possible D gene (6 bases). V was pared by 2 bases and J by 3 bases, with 19 bases between. The germline gives CDR1 MDHEN, CDR2 SYDVKM. The CDR3 length is 17 residues. CDR3 DNA: TGTGCCAGCAGTTTAGTTCGTTCGGGGGGGCGAGACACTGAAGCTTTCTTT. This codes for CASSLVRSGGRDTEAFF.

The chain links TRBV6-4 to TRBJ2-3; maybe TRBD2 (5 bases). The CDR3 loop spans 15 amino acids. The V gene's germline CDR1 is MRHNA and CDR2 SNTAGT. V was pared by 2 bases and J by 0 bases, with 9 bases between. The DNA of the CDR3 is TGTGCCAGCAGTGACGGCGGCGGGAGCACAGATACGCAGTATTTT. Its translation: CASSDGGGSTDTQYF.

The rearrangement uses TRBV4-3 and TRBJ2-7, with D possibly matching TRBD2 (5 bases). The V gene lost 1 base and the J gene lost 1 base, with 14 bases spanning the gap. CDR1 is LGHNA and CDR2 is YSLEER in the germline V gene. The CDR3 is 16 residues long. This CDR3 reads CASSQGGSSPSYEQYF. CDR3 in DNA: TGCGCCAGCAGCCAAGGAGGGTCGTCCCCGTCCTACGAGCAGTACTTC.

This clone has just a few counts. V usage is TRBV5-1 and J usage is TRBJ1-3; TRBD1 might be the D (5 bases). Trimming pared 7 bases from V and 0 bases from J, leaving 11 bases between. Germline V gene sequence: CDR1 SGHRS, CDR2 YFSETQ. This CDR3 is built from 14 residues. The DNA for the CDR3 is TGCGCCAGCGGGGGGGGAGACTCTGGAAACACCATATATTTT. Translated: CASGGGDSGNTIYF.

The V and J genes are TRBV5-5 and TRBJ1-2; 9 positions agree with TRBD1. CDR1 is SGHKS and CDR2 is YYEKEE in the germline V gene (reference sequence). V trimming: 3 bases; J trimming: 0 bases; junction bases outside the gene matches: 12. The CDR3 runs 18 residues. CDR3 coding DNA: TGTGCCAGCAGCTCTCTCCGGGACAGGGTCCCCTCTAACTATGGCTACACCTTC. Amino acids: CASSSLRDRVPSNYGYTF. Drawing the rest from reference TRBV5-5 and TRBJ1-2, the complete variable domain is DAGVTQSPTHLIKTRGQQVTLRCSPISGHKSVSWYQQVLGQGPQFIFQYYEKEERGRGNFPDRFSARQFPNYSSELNVNALLLGDSALYLCASSSLRDRVPSNYGYTFGSGTRLTVV.

This chain links TRBV18 with TRBJ2-1; no reliable D call. Germline CDR1 is KGHSH and CDR2 is LQKENI. With 0 bases removed from V and 3 bases from J, the gap between germline ends came to 6 bases. The CDR3 has 14 amino acids. CDR3 region: CASSPPQNYNEQFF. The CDR3 DNA follows: TGTGCCAGCTCACCACCGCAGAACTACAATGAGCAGTTCTTC.

V usage is TRBV6-5 and J usage is TRBJ1-5, with 8 positions matching TRBD1. This CDR3 has 16 residues. CDR1 is MNHEY, CDR2 SVGAGI, per germline. The ends lost 0 bases at V and 6 bases at J; junction bases unmatched: 7. CDR3 sequence: CASSYSTPGGSQPQHF. For the CDR3, the DNA is TGTGCCAGCAGTTACTCTACTCCAGGGGGCAGTCAGCCCCAGCATTTT.

V gene TRBV27 combines with J gene TRBJ2-7; 10 bases align to TRBD1. The CDR3 is 15 amino acids. Germline-derived CDR1 and CDR2 are MNHEY and SMNVEV (reference sequence). The ends lost 6 bases at V and 5 bases at J; junction bases unmatched: 10. The CDR3 region has the DNA TGTGCCAGCAGCCCTCTTCGGGACAGGGGAGACGAGCAGTACTTC. Protein: CASSPLRDRGDEQYF.

V gene TRBV4-1 combines with J gene TRBJ2-1; 9 bases match TRBD2. This CDR3 contains 17 residues. The germline V gene has CDR1 MGHRA and CDR2 YSYEKL. With 4 bases clipped from V and 4 bases from J, the junction kept 11 bases outside the gene matches. CDR3 in DNA: TGCGCCAGCAGCCTCCAGGCCTTGGCGGGGGGGTACAATGAGCAGTTCTTC. This translates into CASSLQALAGGYNEQFF.

This clone was counted a few times. This sequence joins TRBV2 and TRBJ2-7, with 8 bases aligning to TRBD1. The germline V gene encodes CDR1 SNHLY and CDR2 FYNNEI. The CDR3 totals 14 residues. V was pared by 6 bases and J by 6 bases, with 10 bases of the junction left unmatched. In nucleotides, the CDR3 is TGTGCCAGCAGGGCCGGGACAGGTTATGTCGAGCAGTACTTC. Amino acids: CASRAGTGYVEQYF.